The 4 T cell receptor beta chains reported below all come from one sample, sequenced in a study of regulatory T cells in long-lasting Graves disease. Construction of the TCR beta libraries employed iRepertoire HTBI primers in conjunction with Arm-PCR of CDR3 regions. TCRdb fed the multiplex PCR reads into MiXCR, producing one record per CDR3 protein. The table lists some 490,000 distinct CDR3 sequences, approximately 12% of them singletons. Time point denoted: newly diagnosed GD, antithyroid drugs for less than 3 months. Following extraction of RNA from PBMCs, that RNA was used to make the TCR library. These sequences were also reported in another study, on T cells in Graves' hyperthyroidism and ophthalmopathy.

The sequences come from peripheral blood mononuclear cells (PBMCs), collected at new diagnosis, from a patient treated with antithyroid drugs. Receptors were obtained from a woman aged 25-40 years with Graves disease.

This clonotype was seen many times. The chain links TRBV3-1 to TRBJ1-1; no firm D call. V was cut by 1 base and J by 0 bases, with 9 bases left in between. CDR3 length: 15 residues. Germline CDR1 LGHDT, CDR2 YNNKEL (reference sequence). This CDR3 is CASSQVAGLNTEAFF. CDR3 bases: TGTGCCAGCAGCCAAGTGGCAGGCTTGAACACTGAAGCTTTCTTT. Combining the CDR3 with reference TRBV3-1 and TRBJ1-1 gives the whole variable domain DTAVSQTPKYLVTQMGNDKSIKCEQNLGHDTMYWYKQDSKKFLKIMFSYNNKELIINETVPNRFSPKSPDKAHLNLHINSLELGDSAVYFCASSQVAGLNTEAFFGQGTRLTVV.

This clonotype was found many times. One end of the junction varies from germline; a read error may be responsible. The CDR3 is CASSLVGTSDTGELFF. For the CDR3, the DNA is TGCGCCAGCAGCTTGGTTGGGACTAGCGATACCGGGGAGCTGTTTTTT. This chain uses TRBV5-5 with TRBJ2-2, with 10 bases fitting TRBD2. This CDR3 comprises 16 residues. Germline CDR1 and CDR2: SGHKS and YYEKEE (reference sequence).

This clonotype was observed many times. The rearrangement links TRBV5-6 to TRBJ1-4, with TRBD1 as a possible D gene (5 bases). There are 17 residues in the CDR3. Trimming took 2 bases from V and 3 from J, leaving 17 bases between them. CDR1 is SGHDT and CDR2 is YYEEEE in the germline V gene. CDR3 amino acids: CASSLLEALGANEKLFF. CDR3 coding DNA: TGTGCCAGCAGCTTATTAGAGGCCCTGGGGGCTAATGAAAAACTGTTTTTT. Using reference TRBV5-6 and TRBJ1-4 for the parts outside the CDR3, the full variable domain is DAGVTQSPTHLIKTRGQQVTLRCSPKSGHDTVSWYQQALGQGPQFIFQYYEEEERQRGNFPDRFSGHQFPNYSSELNVNALLLGDSALYLCASSLLEALGANEKLFFGSGTQLSVL.

Many counts were recorded for this clonotype. V and J are TRBV6-2 or TRBV6-3 and TRBJ1-1; D gene ambiguous. From germline, CDR1 is MNHEY and CDR2 SVGEGT. Trimming shortened V by 0 bases and J by 1 base, and 9 bases separated the two germline ends. This CDR3 region has 15 residues. The CDR3 DNA reads as TGTGCCAGCAGTTACTCGAGGGTTGGGAACACTGAAGCTTTCTTT. Translation gives CASSYSRVGNTEAFF.